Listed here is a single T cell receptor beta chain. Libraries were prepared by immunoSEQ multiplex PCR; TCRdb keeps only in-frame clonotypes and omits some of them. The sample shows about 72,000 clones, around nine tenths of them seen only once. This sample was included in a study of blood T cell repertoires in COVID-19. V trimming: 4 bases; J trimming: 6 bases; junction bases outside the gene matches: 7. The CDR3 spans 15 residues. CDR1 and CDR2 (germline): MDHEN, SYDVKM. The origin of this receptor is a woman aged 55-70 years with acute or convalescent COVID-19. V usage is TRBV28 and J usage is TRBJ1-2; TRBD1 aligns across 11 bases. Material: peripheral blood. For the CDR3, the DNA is TGTGCCAGCAGTTCCCTGGACAGGGGGCGGAATGGCTACACCTTC. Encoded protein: CASSSLDRGRNGYTF.